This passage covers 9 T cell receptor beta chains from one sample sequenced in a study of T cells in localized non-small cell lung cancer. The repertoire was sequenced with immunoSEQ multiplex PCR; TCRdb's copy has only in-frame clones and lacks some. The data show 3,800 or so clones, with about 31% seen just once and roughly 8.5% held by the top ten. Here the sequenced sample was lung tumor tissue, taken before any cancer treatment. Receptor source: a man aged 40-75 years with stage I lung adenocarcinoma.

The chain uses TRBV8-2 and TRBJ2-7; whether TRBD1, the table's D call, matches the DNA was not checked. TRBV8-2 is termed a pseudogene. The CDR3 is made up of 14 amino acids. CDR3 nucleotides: TGTGCCAGCAGTGCAGGACAGGGGGGCTACGAGCAGTACTTC. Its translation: CASSAGQGGYEQYF.

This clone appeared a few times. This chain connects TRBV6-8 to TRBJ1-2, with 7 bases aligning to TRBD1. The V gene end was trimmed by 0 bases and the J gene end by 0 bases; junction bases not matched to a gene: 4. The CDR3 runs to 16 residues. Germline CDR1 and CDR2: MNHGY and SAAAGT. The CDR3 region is CASSYSGTAANYGYTF. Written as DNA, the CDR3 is TGTGCCAGCAGTTACTCCGGGACAGCAGCTAACTATGGCTACACCTTC.

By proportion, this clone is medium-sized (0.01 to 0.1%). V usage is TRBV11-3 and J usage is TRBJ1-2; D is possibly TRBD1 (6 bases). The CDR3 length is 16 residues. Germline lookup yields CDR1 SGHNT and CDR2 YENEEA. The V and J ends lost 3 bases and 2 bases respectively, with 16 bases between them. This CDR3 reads CASSFRRGQGNYGYTF. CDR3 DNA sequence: TGTGCCAGCAGCTTCCGTCGGGGGCAGGGGAACTATGGCTACACCTTC.

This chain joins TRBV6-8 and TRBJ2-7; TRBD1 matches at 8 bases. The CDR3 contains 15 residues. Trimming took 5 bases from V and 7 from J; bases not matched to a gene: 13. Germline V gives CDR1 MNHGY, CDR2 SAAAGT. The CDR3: CASSQAWTGMGEQYF. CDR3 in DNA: TGTGCCAGCAGTCAGGCCTGGACAGGGATGGGGGAGCAGTACTTC.

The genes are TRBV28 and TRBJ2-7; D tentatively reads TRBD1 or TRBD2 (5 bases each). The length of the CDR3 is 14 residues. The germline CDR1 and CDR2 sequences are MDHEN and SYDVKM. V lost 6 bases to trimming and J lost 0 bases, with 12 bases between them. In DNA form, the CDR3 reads TGTGCCAGCAGCACCGGGACGTTCTCCTACGAGCAGTACTTC. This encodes CASSTGTFSYEQYF.

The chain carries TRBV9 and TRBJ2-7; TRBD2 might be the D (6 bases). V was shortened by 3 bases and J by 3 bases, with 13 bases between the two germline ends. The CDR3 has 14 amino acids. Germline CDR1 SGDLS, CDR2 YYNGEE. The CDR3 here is CASSAGTFNYEQYF. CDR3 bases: TGTGCCAGCAGCGCTGGGACTTTTAACTACGAGCAGTACTTC.

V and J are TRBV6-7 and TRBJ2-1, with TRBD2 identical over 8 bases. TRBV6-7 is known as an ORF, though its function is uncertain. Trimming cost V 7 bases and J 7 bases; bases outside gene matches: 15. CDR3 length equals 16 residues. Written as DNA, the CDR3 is TGTGCCAGCACAGGAGGAAGGCTAGCGGGTTTTAATGAGCAGTTCTTC. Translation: CASTGGRLAGFNEQFF.

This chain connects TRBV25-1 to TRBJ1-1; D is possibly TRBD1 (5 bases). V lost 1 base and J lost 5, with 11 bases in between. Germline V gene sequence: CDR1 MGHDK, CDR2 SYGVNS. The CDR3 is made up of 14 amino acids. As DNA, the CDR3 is TGTGCCAGCAGTGAATTCAGGGAGGGGACTGAAGCTTTCTTT. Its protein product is CASSEFREGTEAFF.

The CDR3 coding sequence is TGTGCCTGGAGGGGACAGGTCGGGGAGCTGTTTTTT. It yields the protein CAWRGQVGELFF. The chain has TRBV30 and TRBJ2-2; TRBD1 matches 8 bases. Germline CDR1 GTSNPN, CDR2 SVGIG (reference sequence). The junction had 1 base not matched to a gene; V was cut back by 3 bases and J by 7 bases. The CDR3 contains 12 residues.